This is a list of T cell receptor beta chains from one sample in a study of beta chain features in type 1 diabetes. Some clones are missing from TCRdb's copy, which holds only in-frame ones; the method was immunoSEQ multiplex PCR. The repertoire holds approximately 84,000 clones, with around a third as singletons. Input material: stem cell memory CD4+ T cells from blood. These receptors were obtained from a woman aged 18-35 years in good health. Each CDR3 is given with its conserved first and last residue. Fields, in order: J gene, D gene, clone size, V gene, CDR3 DNA, CDR3 protein. D genes are given only for firm matches. For some rows the clone size is stated as once, few or many, or as a class when expanded; others skip it.

J: TRBJ1-5; D: .; size: .; V: TRBV30; DNA: TGTGCCTGGAGCGCTAGGGAGAGTCAGCCCCAGCATTTT; CDR3: CAWSARESQPQHF
J: TRBJ2-1; D: .; size: .; V: TRBV2; DNA: TGTGCCAGCAGTGAAGGTCGGGGGTCCAATGAGCAGTTCTTC; CDR3: CASSEGRGSNEQFF
J: TRBJ1-2; D: .; size: few; V: TRBV6-1; DNA: TGTGCCAGCAGTGAAGCTCGTGGCTACACCTTC; CDR3: CASSEARGYTF
J: TRBJ2-3; D: TRBD1; size: .; V: TRBV5-5; DNA: TGTGCCAGCAGGAGGACAGGGTACCCAGATACGCAGTATTTT; CDR3: CASRRTGYPDTQYF
J: TRBJ2-4; D: .; size: .; V: TRBV11-3; DNA: TGTGCCAGCAGCGTAAAAGGGGCGCCCCAAGTAGCCAAAAACATTCAGTACTTC; CDR3: CASSVKGAPQVAKNIQYF
J: TRBJ1-5; D: TRBD1; size: .; V: TRBV30; DNA: TGTGCCTGGAGTGTACAGGGGACTCAGCCCCAGCATTTT; CDR3: CAWSVQGTQPQHF
J: TRBJ2-1; D: .; size: few; V: TRBV7-2; DNA: TGTGCCAGCAGCGCGAACTACCTGAATGAGCAGTTCTTC; CDR3: CASSANYLNEQFF
J: TRBJ2-3; D: .; size: .; V: TRBV7-2; DNA: TGTGCCAGCAGCTTTTCGGATACGCAGTATTTT; CDR3: CASSFSDTQYF
J: TRBJ1-5; D: .; size: .; V: TRBV30; DNA: TGTGCCTGGAGTGTAGGCGGCTGGAATCAGCCCCAGCATTTT; CDR3: CAWSVGGWNQPQHF
J: TRBJ1-1; D: .; size: .; V: TRBV11-2; DNA: TGTGCCAGCAGCTTAGCTTACCAGGGGAGGAACACTGAAGCTTTCTTT; CDR3: CASSLAYQGRNTEAFF
J: TRBJ2-1; D: TRBD2; size: .; V: TRBV2; DNA: TGTGCCAGCAGTGAGGCGGGAGGAGGTGAGCAGTTCTTC; CDR3: CASSEAGGGEQFF
J: TRBJ2-2; D: TRBD1; size: .; V: TRBV30; DNA: TGTGCCTGGGAACAACAGGGGATCACCGGGGAGCTGTTTTTT; CDR3: CAWEQQGITGELFF
J: TRBJ2-1; D: .; size: few; V: TRBV4-2; DNA: TGTGCCAGCAGCCAAGTTTCCGGGAGTGGACGCGCTGAGCAGTTCTTC; CDR3: CASSQVSGSGRAEQFF
J: TRBJ2-7; D: .; size: .; V: TRBV28; DNA: TGTGCCAGTCTCCAGGCTGATTCCTACGAGCAGTACTTC; CDR3: CASLQADSYEQYF
J: TRBJ2-7; D: TRBD2; size: few; V: TRBV7-2; DNA: TGTGCCAGCAGCTTTTCGTCTAGCGGCCACGAGCAGTACTTC; CDR3: CASSFSSSGHEQYF
J: TRBJ1-2; D: TRBD1; size: few; V: TRBV30; DNA: TGTGCCTGGAGTCTCCAGGGGGCGCAGAGCTACACCTTC; CDR3: CAWSLQGAQSYTF
J: TRBJ2-1; D: TRBD2; size: .; V: TRBV2; DNA: TGTGCCAGCAGTGCGACCCTTGGGGGGGGTTACAATGAGCAGTTCTTC; CDR3: CASSATLGGGYNEQFF
J: TRBJ1-6; D: TRBD1; size: few; V: TRBV10-3; DNA: TGTGCCACTACGGGACAGGGTGGGAATTCACCCCTCCACTTT; CDR3: CATTGQGGNSPLHF
J: TRBJ1-1; D: TRBD1; size: .; V: TRBV2; DNA: TGTGCCAGCAGTGATTACAGGGGCGAGACTGAAGCTTTCTTT; CDR3: CASSDYRGETEAFF
J: TRBJ2-3; D: TRBD1; size: .; V: TRBV5-1; DNA: TGCGCCAGCAGCGGGACAGGCACAGATACGCAGTATTTT; CDR3: CASSGTGTDTQYF
J: TRBJ2-7; D: .; size: few; V: TRBV30; DNA: TGTGCCTGGAGTGAGGACCTGCGGGGATTCGGGTCCTACGAGCAGTACTTC; CDR3: CAWSEDLRGFGSYEQYF
J: TRBJ1-3; D: .; size: .; V: TRBV7-2; DNA: TGTGCCAGCAGCCCCCGGACAGCCTCTGGAAACACCATATATTTT; CDR3: CASSPRTASGNTIYF
J: TRBJ1-4; D: TRBD1; size: few; V: TRBV30; DNA: TGTGCCTGGAGGACAGGGTGGAGGGGAAAACTGTTTTTT; CDR3: CAWRTGWRGKLFF
J: TRBJ1-2; D: TRBD1; size: .; V: TRBV7-2; DNA: TGTGCCAGCAGCGTCCCTCACAGGGGGTATGGCTACACCTTC; CDR3: CASSVPHRGYGYTF
J: TRBJ2-7; D: .; size: .; V: TRBV7-9; DNA: TGTGCCAGCAGCTTAGGCCGCGGATCTACGAAGCAGTACTTC; CDR3: CASSLGRGSTKQYF
J: TRBJ2-3; D: TRBD2; size: few; V: TRBV4-1; DNA: TGCGCCAGCAGCCCCGGACTAGCAGCAGATACGCAGTATTTT; CDR3: CASSPGLAADTQYF
J: TRBJ1-1; D: TRBD1; size: .; V: TRBV4-2; DNA: TGTGCCAGCAGAAAGGAAGGGGGCCGTGACACTGAAGCTTTCTTT; CDR3: CASRKEGGRDTEAFF
J: TRBJ1-1; D: .; size: .; V: TRBV29-1; DNA: TGCAGCGTTGCCCGGACTGTTAACACTGAAGCTTTCTTT; CDR3: CSVARTVNTEAFF